The clone carrying this TCR beta chain showed up just a few times. Its matching antigen is unknown. One junction end disagrees with the germline gene, perhaps due to a read error. The data are from a study of beta chain features in type 1 diabetes. For the study at large: The samples had 107,917,701 sorted cells examined in all.

Study findings and constraints: A PCR bias possibly favoring shorter templates would apply equally to patients and controls. Shorter TCRB CDR3s, moderately but significantly so, were found in Type 1 diabetes patients in all four CD4+ subsets. A cDNA-based sequencing approach could over-represent cells with high TCR expression.

The entirety of the isolated RNA underwent reverse transcription, so expressed TCRB transcripts were sequenced. Sequenced by immunoSEQ multiplex PCR; TCRdb stores in-frame clones only, minus some. The data contain under 400,000 clones, around an eighth of them singletons. The CDR3 spans 14 residues. The germline V gene has CDR1 SEHNR and CDR2 FQNEAQ (reference sequence). The J gene is TRBJ2-1, the V gene TRBV7-9; 11 bases agree with TRBD2. The sample taken for sequencing was naive CD4+ T cells from blood. This clonotype was obtained from a woman aged 18 to 35 with type 1 diabetes. CDR3 coding DNA: TGTGCCACCAGCATACTAGCGGGAGACAATGAGCAGTTCTTC. As protein: CATSILAGDNEQFF.